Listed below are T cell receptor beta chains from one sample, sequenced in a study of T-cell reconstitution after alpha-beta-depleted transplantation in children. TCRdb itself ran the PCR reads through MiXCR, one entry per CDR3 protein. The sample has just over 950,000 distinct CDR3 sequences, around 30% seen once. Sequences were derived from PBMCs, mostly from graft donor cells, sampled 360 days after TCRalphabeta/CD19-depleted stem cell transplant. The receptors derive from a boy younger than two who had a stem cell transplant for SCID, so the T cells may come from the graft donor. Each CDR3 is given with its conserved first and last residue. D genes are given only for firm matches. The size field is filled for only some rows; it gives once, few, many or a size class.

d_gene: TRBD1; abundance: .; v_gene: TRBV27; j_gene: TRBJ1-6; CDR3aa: CASSFRQGGPLHF; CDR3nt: TGTGCCAGCAGTTTCCGGCAGGGGGGTCCCCTCCACTTT
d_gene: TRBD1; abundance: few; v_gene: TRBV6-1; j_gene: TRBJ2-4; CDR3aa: CASSTTGQGTENKNIQYF; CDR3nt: TGTGCCAGCAGTACCACGGGACAGGGAACGGAAAACAAAAACATTCAGTACTTC
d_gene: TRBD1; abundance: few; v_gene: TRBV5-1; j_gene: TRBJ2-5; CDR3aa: CASSRGQGEQTQYF; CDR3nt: TGCGCCAGCAGCCGTGGACAGGGCGAGCAGACCCAGTACTTC
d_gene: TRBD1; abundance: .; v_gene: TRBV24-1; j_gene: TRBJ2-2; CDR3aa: CATSDHGQGPTGELFF; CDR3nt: TGTGCCACCAGTGACCATGGACAGGGCCCCACCGGGGAGCTGTTTTTT
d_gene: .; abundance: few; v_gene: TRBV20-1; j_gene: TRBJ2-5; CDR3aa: CSAISGDGKTQYF; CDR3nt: TGCAGTGCTATCTCAGGGGATGGGAAGACCCAGTACTTC
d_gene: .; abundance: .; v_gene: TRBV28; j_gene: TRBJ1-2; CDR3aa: CASSLEQLYGYTF; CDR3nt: TGTGCCAGCAGTTTAGAACAGCTCTATGGCTACACCTTC
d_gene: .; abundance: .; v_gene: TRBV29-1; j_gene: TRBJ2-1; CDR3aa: CSTGDLAISSYNEQFF; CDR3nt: TGCAGTACGGGGGATCTAGCGATCAGCTCCTACAATGAGCAGTTCTTC
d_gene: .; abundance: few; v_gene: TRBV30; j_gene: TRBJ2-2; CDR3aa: CAWSGRPGELFF; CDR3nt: TGTGCCTGGAGTGGGAGGCCCGGGGAGCTGTTTTTT
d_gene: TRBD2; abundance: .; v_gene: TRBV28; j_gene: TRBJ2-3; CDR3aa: CASSFPRGTGTDTQYF; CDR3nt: TGTGCCAGCAGTTTCCCGCGGGGGACGGGCACAGATACGCAGTATTTT
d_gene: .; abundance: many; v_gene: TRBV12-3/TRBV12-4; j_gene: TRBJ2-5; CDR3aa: CASSLVGVGLWETQYF; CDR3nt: TGTGCCAGCAGTTTAGTGGGGGTGGGCCTTTGGGAGACCCAGTACTTC
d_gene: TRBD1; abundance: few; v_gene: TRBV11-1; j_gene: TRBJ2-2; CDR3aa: CASSRDSNTGELFF; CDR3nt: TGTGCCAGCAGCCGGGACAGCAACACCGGGGAGCTGTTTTTT
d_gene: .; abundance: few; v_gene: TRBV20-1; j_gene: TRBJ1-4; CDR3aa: CSARVGHSTNEKLFF; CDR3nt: TGCAGTGCTAGAGTCGGGCACTCAACTAATGAAAAACTGTTTTTT
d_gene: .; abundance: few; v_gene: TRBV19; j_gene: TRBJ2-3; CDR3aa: CASSIDLGKRDTQYF; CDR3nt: TGTGCCAGTAGTATAGATCTCGGGAAGAGGGATACGCAGTATTTT
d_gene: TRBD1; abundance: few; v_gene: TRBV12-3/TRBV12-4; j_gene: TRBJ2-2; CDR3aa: CASGTGVHGELFF; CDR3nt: TGTGCCAGCGGGACAGGGGTTCACGGGGAGCTGTTTTTT
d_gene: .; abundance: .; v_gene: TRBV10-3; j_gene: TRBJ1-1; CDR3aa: CAIRTSTGWTEAFF; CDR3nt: TGTGCCATCAGGACCTCCACAGGGTGGACTGAAGCTTTCTTT
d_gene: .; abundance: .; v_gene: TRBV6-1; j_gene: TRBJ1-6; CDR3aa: CATNSVRYNSPLHF; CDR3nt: TGTGCCACCAACTCCGTTCGTTATAATTCACCCCTCCACTTT
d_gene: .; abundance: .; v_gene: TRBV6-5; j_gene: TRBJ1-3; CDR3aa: CASSYSRGRPGNTIYF; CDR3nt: TGTGCCAGCAGTTACTCTCGGGGAAGGCCTGGAAACACCATATATTTT
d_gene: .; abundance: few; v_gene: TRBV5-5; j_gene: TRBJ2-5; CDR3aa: CASSPSHSYQETQYF; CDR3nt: TGTGCCAGCAGCCCGTCCCACAGCTACCAAGAGACCCAGTACTTC
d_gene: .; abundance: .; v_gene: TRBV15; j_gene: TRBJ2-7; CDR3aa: CATSRDGIYEQYF; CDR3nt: TGTGCCACCAGTAGGGACGGGATCTACGAGCAGTACTTC
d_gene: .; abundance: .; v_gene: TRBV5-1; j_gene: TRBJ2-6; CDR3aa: CASSLAQGFGQKPSGANVLTF; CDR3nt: TGCGCCAGCAGCTTGGCGCAAGGGTTTGGACAGAAACCCTCTGGGGCCAACGTCCTGACTTTC
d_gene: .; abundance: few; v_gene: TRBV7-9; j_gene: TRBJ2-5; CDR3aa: CASSLTLPRRDQETQYF; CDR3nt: TGTGCCAGCAGCCTAACCTTACCCAGGAGAGACCAAGAGACCCAGTACTTC
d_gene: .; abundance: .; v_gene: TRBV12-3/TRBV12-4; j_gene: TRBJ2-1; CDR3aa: CASSSVAQFF; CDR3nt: TGTGCCAGCAGTTCCGTAGCGCAGTTCTTC
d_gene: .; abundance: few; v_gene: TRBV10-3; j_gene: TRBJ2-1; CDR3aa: CAISEWERNEQFF; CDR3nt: TGTGCCATCAGTGAGTGGGAACGAAATGAGCAGTTCTTC
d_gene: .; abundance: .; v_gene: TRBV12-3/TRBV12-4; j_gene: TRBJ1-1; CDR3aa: CASSHGTDYEAFF; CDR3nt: TGTGCCAGCAGTCACGGGACCGATTATGAAGCTTTCTTT
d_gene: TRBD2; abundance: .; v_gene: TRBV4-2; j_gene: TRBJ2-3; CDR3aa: CASSHLAGGQDTQYF; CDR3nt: TGTGCCAGCAGCCATCTAGCGGGGGGTCAAGATACGCAGTATTTT
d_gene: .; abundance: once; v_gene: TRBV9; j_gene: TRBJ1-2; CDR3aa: CASSVGGTEYGYTF; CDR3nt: TGTGCCAGCAGCGTAGGGGGGACCGAGTATGGCTACACCTTC
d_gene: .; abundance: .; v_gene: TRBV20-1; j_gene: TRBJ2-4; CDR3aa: CSARPGADIQYF; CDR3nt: TGCAGTGCTAGACCAGGGGCTGACATTCAGTACTTC
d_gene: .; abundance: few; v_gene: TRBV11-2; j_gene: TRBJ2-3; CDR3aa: CASSGSPLTYTQYF; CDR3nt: TGTGCCAGCAGCGGTTCCCCTCTTACTTATACGCAGTATTTT
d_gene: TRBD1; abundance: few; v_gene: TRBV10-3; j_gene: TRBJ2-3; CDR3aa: CAIRPDRGYGTDTQYF; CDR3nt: TGTGCCATCAGACCCGACAGGGGATACGGCACAGATACGCAGTATTTT
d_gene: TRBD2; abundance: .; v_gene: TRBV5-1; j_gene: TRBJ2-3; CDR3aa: CASSSRGRADTQYF; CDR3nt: TGCGCCAGCAGCTCACGTGGGAGGGCAGATACGCAGTATTTT
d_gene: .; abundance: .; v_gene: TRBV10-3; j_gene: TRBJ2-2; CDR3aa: CAIRGRPSGELFF; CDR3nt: TGTGCCATCAGGGGTCGACCCAGCGGGGAGCTGTTTTTT
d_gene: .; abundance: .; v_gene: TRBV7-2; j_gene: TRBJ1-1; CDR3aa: CASRRGRLSEAFF; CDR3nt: TGTGCCAGCAGACGCGGACGCTTATCTGAAGCTTTCTTT
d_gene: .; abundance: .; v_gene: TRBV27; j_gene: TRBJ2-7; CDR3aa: CASNPRRGSYEQYF; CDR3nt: TGTGCCAGCAATCCCCGGCGGGGTTCCTACGAGCAGTACTTC
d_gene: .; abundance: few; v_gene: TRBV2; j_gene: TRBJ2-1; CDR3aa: CASTIADEQFF; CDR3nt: TGTGCCAGCACCATAGCGGATGAGCAGTTCTTC
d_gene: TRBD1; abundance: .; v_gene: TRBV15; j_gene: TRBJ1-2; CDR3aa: CATSRGKETGGPGYTF; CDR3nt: TGTGCCACCAGCAGAGGGAAGGAGACAGGGGGGCCTGGCTACACCTTC
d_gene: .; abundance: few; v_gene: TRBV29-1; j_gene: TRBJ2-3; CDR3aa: CSVVLQARADTQYF; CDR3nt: TGCAGCGTTGTCCTCCAAGCACGGGCAGATACGCAGTATTTT
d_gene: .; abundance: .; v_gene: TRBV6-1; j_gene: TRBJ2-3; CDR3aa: CASRRTTTGDTQYF; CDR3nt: TGTGCCAGCAGGCGGACCACAACAGGGGATACGCAGTATTTT
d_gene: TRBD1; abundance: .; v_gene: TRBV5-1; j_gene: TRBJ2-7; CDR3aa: CASSLWGQAAYEQYF; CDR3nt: TGCGCCAGCAGCTTGTGGGGACAGGCGGCCTACGAGCAGTACTTC
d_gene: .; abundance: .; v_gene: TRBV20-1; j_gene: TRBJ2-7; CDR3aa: CSASRGGYEQYF; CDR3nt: TGCAGTGCTAGCCGTGGGGGTTACGAGCAGTACTTC
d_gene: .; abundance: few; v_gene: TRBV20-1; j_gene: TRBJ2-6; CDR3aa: CSANSQGGSSGANVLTF; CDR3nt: TGCAGTGCTAACTCCCAGGGGGGGAGCTCTGGGGCCAACGTCCTGACTTTC
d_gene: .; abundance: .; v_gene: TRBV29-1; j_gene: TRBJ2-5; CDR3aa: CSVDRERETQYF; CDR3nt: TGCAGCGTTGACCGAGAAAGGGAGACCCAGTACTTC
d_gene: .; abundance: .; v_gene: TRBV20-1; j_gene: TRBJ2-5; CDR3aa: CSARDPGTAPQETQYF; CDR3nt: TGCAGTGCTAGAGACCCCGGGACCGCGCCTCAAGAGACCCAGTACTTC
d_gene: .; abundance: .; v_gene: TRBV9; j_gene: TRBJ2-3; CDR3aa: CASSVGLLGDTQYF; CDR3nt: TGTGCCAGCAGCGTAGGGCTATTGGGAGATACGCAGTATTTT
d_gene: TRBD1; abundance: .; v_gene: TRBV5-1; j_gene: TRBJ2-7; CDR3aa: CASSSRPGTGDEQYF; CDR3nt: TGCGCCAGCAGCTCTCGTCCCGGGACAGGGGACGAGCAGTACTTC
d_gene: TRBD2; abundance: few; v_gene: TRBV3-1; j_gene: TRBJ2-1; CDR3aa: CASSPWTSGGRNEQFF; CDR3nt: TGTGCCAGCAGCCCCTGGACTAGCGGGGGGAGGAATGAGCAGTTCTTC
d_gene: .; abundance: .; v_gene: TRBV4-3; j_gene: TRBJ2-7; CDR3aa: CASSQDWRGAYEQYF; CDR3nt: TGCGCCAGCAGCCAAGATTGGAGGGGCGCCTACGAGCAGTACTTC
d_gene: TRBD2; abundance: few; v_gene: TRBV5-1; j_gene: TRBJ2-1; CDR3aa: CASAKEAGGRSYNEQFF; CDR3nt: TGCGCCAGCGCAAAGGAAGCGGGGGGCCGATCCTACAATGAGCAGTTCTTC
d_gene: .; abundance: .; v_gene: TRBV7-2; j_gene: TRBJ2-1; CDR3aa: CASRGLQPYNEQFF; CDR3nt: TGTGCCAGTAGGGGACTCCAACCCTACAATGAGCAGTTCTTC
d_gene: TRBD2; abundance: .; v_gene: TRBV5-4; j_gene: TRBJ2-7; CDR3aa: CASSRSGDEQYF; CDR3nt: TGTGCCAGCAGCCGTAGCGGGGACGAGCAGTACTTC
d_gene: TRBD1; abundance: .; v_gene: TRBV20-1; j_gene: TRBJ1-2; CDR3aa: CSAAGQGLVRGYTF; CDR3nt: TGCAGTGCCGCAGGACAGGGTCTAGTGCGCGGCTACACCTTC
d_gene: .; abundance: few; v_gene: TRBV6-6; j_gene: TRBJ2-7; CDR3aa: CASSYKHEQYF; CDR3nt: TGTGCCAGCAGTTACAAGCACGAGCAGTACTTC
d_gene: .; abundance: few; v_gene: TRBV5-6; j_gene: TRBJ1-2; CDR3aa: CASRLDRTAGYTF; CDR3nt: TGTGCCAGCAGACTAGACAGGACGGCTGGCTACACCTTC
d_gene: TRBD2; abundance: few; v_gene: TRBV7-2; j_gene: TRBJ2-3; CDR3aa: CASSSQGLAVYTDTQYF; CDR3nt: TGTGCCAGCAGCTCCCAGGGACTAGCGGTCTACACAGATACGCAGTATTTT